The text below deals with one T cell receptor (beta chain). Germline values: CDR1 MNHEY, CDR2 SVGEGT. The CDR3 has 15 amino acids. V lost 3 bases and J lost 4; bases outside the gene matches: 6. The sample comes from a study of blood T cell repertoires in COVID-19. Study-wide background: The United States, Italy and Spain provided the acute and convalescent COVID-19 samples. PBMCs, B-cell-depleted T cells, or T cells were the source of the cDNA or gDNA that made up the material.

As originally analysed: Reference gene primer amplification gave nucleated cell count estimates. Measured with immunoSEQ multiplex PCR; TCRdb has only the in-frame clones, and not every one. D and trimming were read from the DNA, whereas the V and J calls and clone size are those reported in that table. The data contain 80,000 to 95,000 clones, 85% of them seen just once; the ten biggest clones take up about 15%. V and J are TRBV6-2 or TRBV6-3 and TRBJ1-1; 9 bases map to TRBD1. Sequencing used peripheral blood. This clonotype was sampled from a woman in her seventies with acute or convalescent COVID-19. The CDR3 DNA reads TGTGCCAGCAGTTATGGACACAGGGGGCTCACTGAAGCTTTCTTT. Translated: CASSYGHRGLTEAFF.